The T cell receptor beta chain under discussion was sequenced for a study of cytomegalovirus exposure and HLA in healthy donors. General study findings and limits: Cytomegalovirus association was assigned to approximately 160 TCR beta chains. The likely explanation for a cluster of highly shared sequence variants was sequencing artifact.

PCR involved 60 Vbeta and 13 Jbeta primers. The method was immunoSEQ multiplex PCR; TCRdb's version includes in-frame clones alone and lacks a portion of them. The data show 75,000 to 95,000 clones, with around three quarters seen just once and around 4.3% held by the top ten. The V segment lost 6 bases and the J segment 6 bases; nucleotides outside the gene matches: 10. CDR1 is MNHNS, CDR2 SASEGT, per germline. The CDR3 runs 15 residues. This clone was recorded a few times. The antigen is not known. Specimen: PBMCs. The clonotype comes from a woman aged 40 to 50 in good health and CMV-seropositive. The V gene is TRBV6-1, the J gene TRBJ2-1, with 8 bases fitting TRBD2. The CDR3 DNA is TGTGCCAGCAGCTTACCAGCGGGAGCAGGCAATGAGCAGTTCTTC. It specifies CASSLPAGAGNEQFF.